These 11 T cell receptor beta chains share one sample of origin, sequenced in a study of T-cell reconstitution after alpha-beta-depleted transplantation in children. During its preparation, the TCRbeta library received unique molecular identifiers. TCRdb reprocessed the PCR reads with MiXCR, giving one entry per CDR3 protein. In the table there are 200,000 to 300,000 distinct CDR3 sequences, 8.2% of which are singletons. Material: PBMCs, mostly from graft donor cells, obtained 180 days after TCRalphabeta/CD19-depleted stem cell transplant. The receptors come from a male patient between 5 and 17 years old who had a stem cell transplant for acute lymphoblastic leukemia, so the T cells may come from the graft donor.

This clonotype was counted many times. The rearrangement uses TRBV25-1 and TRBJ1-6; no definite D call. The CDR3 is made up of 15 amino acids. Trimming left V 1 base short and J 7 bases short, with 11 bases between. Germline V CDR1 and CDR2: MGHDK, SYGVNS. The CDR3 nucleotides read TGTGCCAGCAGTGAATCTATCGGCCCAAATTCACCCCTCCACTTT. Amino acids: CASSESIGPNSPLHF.

This clonotype was found many times. The chain links TRBV20-1 to TRBJ2-7; 11 nucleotides line up with TRBD1. V trimming: 5 bases; J trimming: 3 bases; junction bases outside the gene matches: 6. The germline V gene encodes CDR1 DFQATT and CDR2 SNEGSKA (reference sequence). The CDR3 runs to 14 residues. CDR3 DNA: TGCAGTGCTGACCCGGGACAGGGGGGCTACGAGCAGTACTTC. This gives the protein CSADPGQGGYEQYF.

About this clonotype itself: A much larger clone differs from this one at a single base, so this may be a read error. CDR3 bases: TGTGCCAGCAGTTCATGGCCCCCCTCTAGCGGGCCCTCCTACGAGCAGTACTTC. This codes for CASSSWPPSSGPSYEQYF. The chain combines TRBV28 with TRBJ2-7; TRBD2 matches at 8 bases. Germline trimming cut 4 bases from V and 0 bases from J; bases unmatched to any gene: 14. Germline-derived CDR1 and CDR2 are MDHEN and SYDVKM. The CDR3 runs 18 residues.

This clonotype was counted at least ten times. The chain employs TRBV20-1 and TRBJ1-1, with a weak D call TRBD1 (5 bases). The CDR3 consists of 10 residues. Germline lookup yields CDR1 DFQATT and CDR2 SNEGSKA (reference sequence). V gave up 5 bases and J gave up 11 bases, with 12 bases separating them. Written as DNA, the CDR3 is TGCAGTGCTTCTCAGGGTTCCGCTTTCTTT. It translates to CSASQGSAFF.

This clonotype was seen ten or more times. The V and J genes are TRBV12-3 or TRBV12-4 and TRBJ2-5; TRBD2 agrees at 9 bases. V shed 5 bases, J shed 5 bases, and the junction held 6 bases outside the gene matches. The CDR3 is 14 amino acids. CDR3 in DNA: TGTGCCAGCAGTCATAGCGGGAGAGGGGAGACCCAGTACTTC. Protein product: CASSHSGRGETQYF.

This clonotype was picked up many times. Relative to the germline gene, one junction end is altered; a read error may explain this. The chain links TRBV7-9 to TRBJ1-5; D gene ambiguous. The CDR3 extends over 13 amino acids. Germline-derived CDR1 and CDR2 are SEHNR and FQNEAQ (reference sequence). The CDR3 DNA is TGTGCCAGCAGTTTAGATATTTATCAGCCCCAGCATTTT. Amino acids: CASSLDIYQPQHF.

This clonotype was counted at least ten times. The chain employs TRBV7-3 and TRBJ2-2; 9 bases are shared with TRBD1. Germline values: CDR1 SGHTA, CDR2 FQGTGA. This CDR3 comprises 18 residues. Unmatched junction bases numbered 10, after V lost 0 bases and J lost 5 bases. The CDR3: CASSLTHRGRVMTGELFF. The CDR3 DNA reads as TGTGCCAGCAGCTTAACTCACAGGGGGCGCGTTATGACCGGGGAGCTGTTTTTT.

The sample holds a few counts of this clonotype. The chain links TRBV6-1 to TRBJ2-1, with D possibly TRBD2 on 6 matching bases. The CDR3 runs to 16 residues. Germline CDR1 is MNHNS and CDR2 is SASEGT. With 5 bases removed from V and 7 bases from J, the gap between germline ends came to 21 bases. Here the CDR3 reads CASSPSGRGLKNEQFF. CDR3 DNA sequence: TGTGCCAGCAGTCCCTCAGGCCGGGGGTTAAAGAATGAGCAGTTCTTC.

This clonotype was observed at least ten times. This chain uses TRBV7-3 with TRBJ2-6; D is undetermined. V lost 0 bases and J 0 bases, leaving 6 bases between the germline ends. Germline V lookup: CDR1 SGHTA, CDR2 FQGTGA. The CDR3 consists of 16 residues. The CDR3 nucleotides read TGTGCCAGCAGCTTAACTCCAGTCTCTGGGGCCAACGTCCTGACTTTC. Amino acid sequence: CASSLTPVSGANVLTF. The complete variable domain, with remaining parts taken from reference TRBV7-3 and TRBJ2-6, reads GAGVSQTPSNKVTEKGKYVELRCDPISGHTALYWYRQSLGQGPEFLIYFQGTGAADDSGLPNDRFFAVRPEGSVSTLKIQRTERGDSAVYLCASSLTPVSGANVLTFGAGSRLTVL.

This clonotype was seen repeatedly, ten times or more. The gene calls are TRBV20-1 and TRBJ1-3, with TRBD1 matching over 10 bases. The junction had 5 bases not matched to a gene; V was cut back by 5 bases and J by 4 bases. Germline V CDR1 and CDR2: DFQATT, SNEGSKA (reference sequence). This CDR3 has 14 residues. CDR3 amino acids: CSAVGQGYGNTIYF. CDR3 sequence (DNA): TGCAGTGCTGTGGGACAGGGGTACGGAAACACCATATATTTT.

This clonotype appeared many times. The chain recombines TRBV24-1 with TRBJ2-1, with 9 positions matching TRBD1. The CDR3 runs 17 residues. V shed 5 bases and J 4 bases; nucleotides not matched to a gene: 11. Germline V gene lookup returns CDR1 KGHDR and CDR2 SFDVKD. CDR3 sequence: CATSGYQGQGGYNEQFF. The CDR3 nucleotides are TGTGCCACCAGTGGCTACCAGGGACAGGGCGGGTACAATGAGCAGTTCTTC.